A selection of T cell receptor beta chains follows, all from one sample in a study of Ad26.COV2.S vaccination and SARS-CoV-2 variants. Repertoires were generated with immunoSEQ multiplex PCR, while TCRdb's copy carries only in-frame clones and drops some. This sample has around 450,000 clones; 89% occur once, and the top ten carry 2% to 3%. The specimen comprised peripheral blood, sampled in a trial of Ad26.COV2.S vaccine versus placebo. The origin of the receptors is a person between 18 and 59 years old who received the Ad26.COV2.S COVID-19 vaccine or a placebo. The CDR3 runs from the conserved cysteine through the conserved F or W. The D gene is left open where the match is weak. Clone size is not always given. Where it is, it says once, few, many or a class for expanded clones.

V	D	size	J	CDR3	DNA
TRBV4-2	TRBD1	once	TRBJ1-1	CASSQDRGRNTEAFF	TGTGCCAGCAGCCAGGACAGGGGTAGGAACACTGAAGCTTTCTTT
TRBV6-5	NA	once	TRBJ1-5	CASSYSRVQPQHF	TGTGCCAGCAGTTACTCGAGAGTGCAGCCCCAGCATTTT
TRBV10-3	NA	NA	TRBJ2-1	CAISDHGGTTRNEQFF	TGTGCCATCAGTGATCATGGGGGCACTACAAGAAATGAGCAGTTCTTC
TRBV3-1/TRBV3-2	NA	once	TRBJ1-5	CASSHLRPHGVEDQPQHF	TGTGCCAGCAGCCACCTAAGACCCCACGGGGTCGAGGATCAGCCCCAGCATTTT
TRBV9	NA	NA	TRBJ2-1	CASSAPVSPLAYNEQFF	TGTGCCAGCAGCGCGCCTGTCTCACCATTGGCCTACAATGAGCAGTTCTTC
TRBV7-2	TRBD2	once	TRBJ2-1	CASSLGLADSYNEQFF	TGTGCCAGCAGCTTAGGACTAGCGGACTCCTACAATGAGCAGTTCTTC
TRBV5-6	NA	NA	TRBJ1-1	CASSLYWDTEAFF	TGTGCCAGCAGCTTGTACTGGGACACTGAAGCTTTCTTT
TRBV7-9	NA	NA	TRBJ2-7	CASSPDQWEQYF	TGTGCCAGCAGCCCCGACCAGTGGGAGCAGTACTTC
TRBV6-6	NA	NA	TRBJ2-7	CASSYSGPQYEQYF	TGTGCCAGCAGTTACTCCGGGCCTCAATACGAGCAGTACTTC
TRBV6-5	NA	few	TRBJ2-7	CASSPRTSSYEQYF	TGTGCCAGCAGTCCAAGGACGAGCTCCTACGAGCAGTACTTC
TRBV12-3/TRBV12-4	NA	NA	TRBJ1-4	CASSPSPGGKLFF	TGTGCCAGCAGTCCCAGTCCTGGGGGAAAACTGTTTTTT
TRBV7-6	NA	NA	TRBJ2-7	CASSIRAEGGEQYF	TGTGCCAGCAGCATCCGCGCGGAAGGGGGCGAGCAGTACTTC
TRBV7-9	TRBD1	NA	TRBJ1-1	CASSRTGVDTEAFF	TGTGCCAGCAGCCGTACAGGGGTAGACACTGAAGCTTTCTTT
TRBV6-2/TRBV6-3	NA	NA	TRBJ1-5	CASSKSAVHQPQHF	TGTGCCAGCAGTAAATCAGCTGTCCATCAGCCCCAGCATTTT
TRBV6-2/TRBV6-3	NA	NA	TRBJ2-6	CASSEQGNGANVLTF	TGTGCCAGCAGCGAGCAGGGGAACGGGGCCAACGTCCTGACTTTC
TRBV5-5	NA	NA	TRBJ1-5	CASSFSRGNQPQHF	TGTGCCAGCAGCTTCAGCAGGGGCAATCAGCCCCAGCATTTT
TRBV2	NA	NA	TRBJ1-5	CASSSGLYQPQHF	TGTGCCAGCAGCTCCGGCCTCTATCAGCCCCAGCATTTT
TRBV10-3	NA	NA	TRBJ2-5	CAISETGRETQYF	TGTGCCATCAGCGAAACAGGGAGGGAGACCCAGTACTTC
TRBV15	NA	NA	TRBJ1-2	CATSRPYSDGYTF	TGTGCCACCAGCAGACCTTACAGTGACGGCTACACCTTC